This T cell receptor beta chain was identified during a study of OX40 agonist ivuxolimab in advanced cancers. Produced via immunoSEQ multiplex PCR; TCRdb's table is partial and in-frame only. The sample has 44,000 or so clones, about nine tenths seen once. V dropped 3 bases and J dropped 0 bases, with 15 bases sitting between them. CDR1 and CDR2 from the germline V gene are SGHRS and YFSETQ. CDR3 length: 16 amino acids. The chain uses TRBV5-1 and TRBJ1-1, with D perhaps matching TRBD1 (5 bases). Sample: CD4+ or CD8+ T cells sorted from blood, taken in a trial of the OX40 agonist ivuxolimab. This clonotype originated in an adult with an advanced solid tumor such as melanoma, head and neck, liver or kidney cancer. This CDR3 reads CASSWDVSLMNTEAFF. CDR3 nucleotide sequence: TGCGCCAGCAGCTGGGACGTATCCTTAATGAACACTGAAGCTTTCTTT.